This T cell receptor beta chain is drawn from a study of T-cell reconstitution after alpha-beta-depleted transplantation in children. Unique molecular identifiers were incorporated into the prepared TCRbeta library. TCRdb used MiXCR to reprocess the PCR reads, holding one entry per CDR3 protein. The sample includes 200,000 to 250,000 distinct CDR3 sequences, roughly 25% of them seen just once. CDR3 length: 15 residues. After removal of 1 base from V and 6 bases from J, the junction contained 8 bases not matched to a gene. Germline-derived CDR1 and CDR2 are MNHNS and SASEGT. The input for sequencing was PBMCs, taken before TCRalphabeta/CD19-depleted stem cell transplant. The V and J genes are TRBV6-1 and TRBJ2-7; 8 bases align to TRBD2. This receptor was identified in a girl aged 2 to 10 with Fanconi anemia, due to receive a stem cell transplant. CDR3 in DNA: TGTGCCAGCAGTGAAGTGAGGATCGGGGGGGGCGAGCAGTACTTC. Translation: CASSEVRIGGGEQYF.